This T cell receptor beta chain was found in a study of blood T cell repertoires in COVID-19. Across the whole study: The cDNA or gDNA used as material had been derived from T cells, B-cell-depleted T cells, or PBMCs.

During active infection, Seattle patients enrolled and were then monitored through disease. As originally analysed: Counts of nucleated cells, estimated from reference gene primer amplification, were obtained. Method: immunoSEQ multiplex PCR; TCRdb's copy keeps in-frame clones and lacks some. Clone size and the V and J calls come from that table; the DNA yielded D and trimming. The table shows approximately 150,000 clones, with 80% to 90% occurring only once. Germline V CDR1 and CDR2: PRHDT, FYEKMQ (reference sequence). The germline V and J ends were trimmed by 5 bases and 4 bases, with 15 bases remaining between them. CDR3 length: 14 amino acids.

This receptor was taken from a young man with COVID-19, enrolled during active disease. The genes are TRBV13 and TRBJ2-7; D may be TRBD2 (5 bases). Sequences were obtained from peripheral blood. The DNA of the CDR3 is TGTGCCAGCAGCCCCGGGGTGGGTAAGTACGAGCAGTACTTC. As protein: CASSPGVGKYEQYF.